The clone carrying this T cell receptor beta chain has only one observation. The data are from a study of blood T cell repertoires in COVID-19. About the study: Nucleic acid was either cDNA or gDNA, and it came from T cells, B-cell-depleted T cells, or PBMCs.

Data came from immunoSEQ multiplex PCR; TCRdb stores just in-frame clones and leaves some out. The sample consists of nearly 90,000 clones, about 90% of them appearing once. The TCR originated in a young man with COVID-19, enrolled during active disease. The material sequenced was peripheral blood.

CDR3 sequence: CASRRREGSYNEQFF. The CDR3 DNA reads TGTGCCAGCAGGCGGCGGGAGGGTTCCTACAATGAGCAGTTCTTC. J is TRBJ2-1 and V is TRBV3-1 (or the pseudogene TRBV3-2); 9 bases match TRBD2. V lost 6 bases, J lost 1 base, and 4 bases stayed unmatched. The CDR3 spans 15 residues. Germline lookup yields CDR1 LGHDT and CDR2 YNNKEL (reference sequence).